A single sample gave rise to the 2 T cell receptor beta chains below, sequenced in a study of blood T cells in healthy people across ages. A J-beta primer mix and a sample-barcoded 5' primer were used in a second PCR of roughly 7 to 12 cycles. Via MiXCR, TCRdb re-called the 5' RACE reads, giving one row per CDR3 protein. Of over a million distinct CDR3 sequences listed, 35% to 45% were seen once; the top ten hold about 3.8%. The sequenced sample was blood. These receptor sequences come from a woman between 18 and 30 years old in good health.

The V and J genes are TRBV2 and TRBJ1-1; D might be TRBD1 (6 bases). V gave up 7 bases and J gave up 10 bases, with 13 bases separating them. CDR3 length: 11 amino acids. Germline lookup yields CDR1 SNHLY and CDR2 FYNNEI. The CDR3 nucleotides read TGTGCCAGCAATCAACAGGGTAGAGCTTTCTTT. This encodes CASNQQGRAFF.

This clonotype has a handful of counts. The chain is built from TRBV28 and TRBJ2-3; no firm D call. CDR1 MDHEN and CDR2 SYDVKM come from the germline V gene. V dropped 4 bases and J dropped 3 bases, with 11 bases sitting between them. This CDR3 comprises 14 residues. DNA of the CDR3: TGTGCCAGCAGTTCCACACCGGCTACAGATACGCAGTATTTT. This translates into CASSSTPATDTQYF.